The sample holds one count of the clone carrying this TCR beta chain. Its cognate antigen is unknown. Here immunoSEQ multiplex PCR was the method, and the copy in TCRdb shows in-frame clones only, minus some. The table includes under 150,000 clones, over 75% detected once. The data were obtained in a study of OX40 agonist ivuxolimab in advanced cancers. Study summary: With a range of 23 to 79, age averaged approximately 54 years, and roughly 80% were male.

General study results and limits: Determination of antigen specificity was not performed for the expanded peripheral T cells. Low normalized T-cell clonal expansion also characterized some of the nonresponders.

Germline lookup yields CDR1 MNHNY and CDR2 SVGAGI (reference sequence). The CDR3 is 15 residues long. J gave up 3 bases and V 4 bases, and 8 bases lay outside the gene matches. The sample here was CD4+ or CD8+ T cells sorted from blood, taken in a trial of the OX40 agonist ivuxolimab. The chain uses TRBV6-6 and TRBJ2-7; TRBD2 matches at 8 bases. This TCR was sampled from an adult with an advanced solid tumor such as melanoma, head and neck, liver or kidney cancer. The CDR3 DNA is TGTGCCAGCAGTTTACACACTACTAGCGGCTACGAGCAGTACTTC. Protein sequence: CASSLHTTSGYEQYF.